One and the same sample provided the 2 T cell receptor beta chains below, sequenced in a study of OX40 agonist ivuxolimab in advanced cancers. Libraries were prepared by immunoSEQ multiplex PCR; TCRdb keeps only in-frame clonotypes and omits some of them. The table has around 62,000 clones, roughly 82% seen once. The sample was CD4+ or CD8+ T cells sorted from blood, taken in a trial of the OX40 agonist ivuxolimab. The source of these receptors is an adult with an advanced solid tumor such as melanoma, head and neck, liver or kidney cancer.

This chain joins TRBV4-2 and TRBJ1-4; possibly TRBD1 for D (5 bases). The CDR3 consists of 17 residues. The V end was cut by 1 base, the J end by 4 bases, with 16 bases between. Germline lookup yields CDR1 LGHNA and CDR2 YNFKEQ. The CDR3 DNA reads as TGTGCCAGCAGCCAAGCTCCCGGGGCAGGGTATAATGAAAAACTGTTTTTT. It translates to CASSQAPGAGYNEKLFF.

The chain carries TRBV27 and TRBJ1-5; 7 positions agree with TRBD1. This CDR3 region has 14 residues. Germline V lookup: CDR1 MNHEY, CDR2 SMNVEV (reference sequence). V gave up 6 bases and J gave up 3 bases; unmatched junction bases: 5. The CDR3 DNA is TGTGCCAGCAGGGAGACAGGGACCAATCAGCCCCAGCATTTT. This codes for CASRETGTNQPQHF.